This T cell receptor (beta chain) was recorded in a study of neurological immune-mediated disorders. Time point of the sample: longitudinal time-point 3. V was trimmed by 4 bases and J by 7 bases, leaving 10 bases between them. This CDR3 spans 12 amino acids. It was by 5'RACE with 10-nucleotide random UMIs that the cDNA was made. Via MiXCR, TCRdb re-called the 5' RACE reads, giving one row per CDR3 protein. The table lists more than 95,000 distinct CDR3 sequences, about 10% of them singletons. The rearrangement joins TRBV12-3 or TRBV12-4 to TRBJ1-1; D is undetermined. Sequencing was performed on PBMCs. The source of this sequence is a female donor with HTLV-1-associated myelopathy (HAM/TSP). The CDR3, as DNA: TGTGCCAGCAGTTGGGGAGTGATTGAAGCTTTCTTT. This sequence encodes CASSWGVIEAFF.